Shown below are 14 T cell receptor beta chains from a single sample sequenced in a study of beta chain features in type 1 diabetes. What was sequenced were expressed TCRB transcripts, since all of the isolated RNA had been reverse transcribed. Libraries were prepared by immunoSEQ multiplex PCR; TCRdb keeps only in-frame clonotypes and omits some of them. The table has about 40,000 clones, about half seen once. The source material was stem cell memory CD4+ T cells from blood. All receptors derive from a woman between 25 and 40 years old in good health.

This clone has just a few counts. The J gene is TRBJ2-1, the V gene TRBV19, with D possibly matching TRBD2 (5 bases). CDR3 size: 11 residues. V lost 3 bases and J 9 bases, leaving 6 bases between the germline ends. From germline, CDR1 is LNHDA and CDR2 SQIVND (reference sequence). In DNA, the CDR3 is TGTGCCAGTAGTATGGGAGTTGAGCAGTTCTTC. Amino acids: CASSMGVEQFF.

This clone was detected a few times. The rearrangement uses TRBV9 and TRBJ2-3, with D unresolved. Germline V lookup: CDR1 SGDLS, CDR2 YYNGEE. The CDR3 has 15 amino acids. Trimming cost V 3 bases and J 2 bases, with 13 bases left between them. DNA of the CDR3: TGTGCCAGCAGCGCCACCCCGGGTAACACAGATACGCAGTATTTT. Translating it yields CASSATPGNTDTQYF.

The chain couples TRBV4-2 to TRBJ2-4; D is undetermined. The CDR3 runs to 14 residues. Germline V lookup: CDR1 LGHNA, CDR2 YNFKEQ. The V end lost 0 bases, the J end lost 0 bases, and 3 bases lay between the germline ends. In DNA, the CDR3 is TGTGCCAGCAGCCAAGACCTAGCCAAAAACATTCAGTACTTC. Translating gives CASSQDLAKNIQYF.

The chain combines TRBV28 with TRBJ2-7; TRBD2 agrees at 12 bases. With V trimmed by 4 bases and J by 5 bases, 6 bases remained unmatched. This CDR3 has 15 residues. Germline loops: CDR1 MDHEN, CDR2 SYDVKM. The DNA for the CDR3 is TGTGCCAGCAGTTCTAGCGGGAGGGCTACCCACGAGCAGTACTTC. It is translated as CASSSSGRATHEQYF.

The V gene is TRBV6-4, the J gene TRBJ2-1; 12 bases align to TRBD2. CDR3 size: 15 residues. Germline V gene data show CDR1 as MRHNA and CDR2 as SNTAGT. Germline trimming cut 3 bases from V and 8 bases from J; bases unmatched to any gene: 5. CDR3 sequence reads: CASSDTSGRYDEQFF. CDR3 coding DNA: TGTGCCAGCAGTGATACTAGCGGGAGGTATGATGAGCAGTTCTTC.

The chain links TRBV7-2 to TRBJ2-5, with 14 bases fitting TRBD2. This CDR3 is built from 18 residues. V lost 3 bases to trimming and J lost 4 bases; unmatched junction nucleotides: 10. CDR1 and CDR2 (germline): SGHTA, FQGNSA. CDR3 in amino acids: CASSLDRRTSGRTETQYF. CDR3 coding DNA: TGTGCCAGCAGCTTGGACAGGAGGACTAGCGGGAGGACAGAGACCCAGTACTTC.

The chain recombines TRBV5-1 with TRBJ2-1; TRBD2 aligns across 10 bases. This CDR3 contains 15 residues. V was pared by 2 bases and J by 15 bases, with 14 bases of the junction left unmatched. In germline, CDR1 is SGHRS, CDR2 YFSETQ. The CDR3 sequence: CASSFRTSGPGNGFF. The CDR3 nucleotides are TGCGCCAGCAGCTTTAGGACTAGCGGCCCGGGGAATGGGTTCTTC. Using reference TRBV5-1 and TRBJ2-1 for the parts outside the CDR3, the full variable domain is KAGVTQTPRYLIKTRGQQVTLSCSPISGHRSVSWYQQTPGQGLQFLFEYFSETQRNKGNFPGRFSGRQFSNSRSEMNVSTLELGDSALYLCASSFRTSGPGNGFFGPGTRLTVL.

The CDR3 DNA follows: TGTGCCATCAGTGACCCCGGGACAGGGGGCCCCTACGAGCAGTACTTC. Its protein is CAISDPGTGGPYEQYF. The gene calls are TRBV10-3 and TRBJ2-7; 12 bases line up with TRBD1. V lost 3 bases to trimming and J lost 2 bases; unmatched junction nucleotides: 5. The CDR3 is made up of 16 amino acids. Germline lookup yields CDR1 ENHRY and CDR2 SYGVKD.

The chain joins TRBV11-1 to TRBJ2-7; the match to TRBD2 covers 13 bases. The CDR3 runs to 18 residues. Germline V gives CDR1 SGHAT, CDR2 FQDESV (reference sequence). Trimming cost V 3 bases and J 2 bases; bases outside gene matches: 10. The CDR3 region is CASSLLVGTSGATYEQYF. The DNA for the CDR3 is TGTGCCAGCAGCTTGTTGGTCGGGACTAGCGGGGCTACCTACGAGCAGTACTTC.

This clone was detected only a few times. V and J are TRBV27 and TRBJ2-7, with 7 bases matching TRBD2. CDR3 size: 17 residues. With V trimmed by 5 bases and J by 6 bases, 19 bases remained unmatched. Per germline, CDR1 MNHEY and CDR2 SMNVEV (reference sequence). CDR3 amino acids: CASSHSGVAGVRSEQYF. The CDR3 region has the DNA TGTGCCAGCAGTCACTCCGGCGTGGCGGGAGTGCGTTCCGAGCAGTACTTC.

This clone was observed a few times. The chain has TRBV30 and TRBJ1-4; D not certain. This CDR3 has 14 amino acids. Trimming left V 1 base short and J 4 bases short, with 10 bases between. Germline V gene data show CDR1 as GTSNPN and CDR2 as SVGIG (reference sequence). In DNA, the CDR3 is TGTGCCTGGAGTGGTTTAGCCGTTAATGAAAAACTGTTTTTT. Encoded protein: CAWSGLAVNEKLFF.

CDR3 amino acids: CATQGAGVGDTQYF. CDR3 bases: TGTGCCACCCAAGGCGCGGGAGTGGGCGATACGCAGTATTTT. The chain joins TRBV6-5 to TRBJ2-3, with TRBD2 identical over 7 bases. Germline V gene data show CDR1 as MNHEY and CDR2 as SVGAGI. This CDR3 has 14 amino acids. V lost 10 bases to trimming and J lost 6 bases; unmatched junction nucleotides: 13.

This clone was observed a few times. V and J are TRBV2 and TRBJ2-6; D is ambiguous. V was shortened by 4 bases and J by 2 bases, with 6 bases between the two germline ends. The CDR3 is made up of 14 amino acids. The germline V gene has CDR1 SNHLY and CDR2 FYNNEI. CDR3 loop: CASSGVPGANVLTF. CDR3 in DNA: TGTGCCAGCAGTGGAGTACCTGGGGCCAACGTCCTGACTTTC.

This clone was seen only a few times. The CDR3 spells CASSPGLRTDTQYF. DNA of the CDR3: TGTGCCAGCAGCCCGGGACTTCGCACAGATACGCAGTATTTT. The rearrangement links TRBV7-2 to TRBJ2-3; a weak D match, TRBD2 (6 bases). This CDR3 is 14 amino acids long. The germline V and J ends were trimmed by 5 bases and 1 base, with 10 bases remaining between them. Germline CDR1 reads SGHTA; CDR2 reads FQGNSA.